These 21 T cell receptor beta chains share one sample of origin, sequenced in a study of identifying expanded T cells in peripheral blood. Some clones are missing from TCRdb's copy, which holds only in-frame ones; the method was immunoSEQ multiplex PCR. Of 120,000 or so clones listed, roughly 82% are singletons. The sample taken for sequencing was blood. These receptors originate from a person aged 18 to 70 in good health.

J is TRBJ2-5 and V is TRBV5-5; the D is unclear. Germline loops: CDR1 SGHKS, CDR2 YYEKEE (reference sequence). V was clipped by 4 bases and J by 4 bases, with 11 bases between them. This CDR3 has 13 residues. CDR3 region: CASSRRLGETQYF. In DNA, the CDR3 is TGTGCCAGCAGCCGCAGGTTGGGAGAGACCCAGTACTTC.

The V and J genes are TRBV5-6 and TRBJ1-4; no firm D call. Trimming pared 0 bases from V and 8 bases from J, leaving 8 bases between. The CDR3 spans 13 residues. Looked up from germline, CDR1 is SGHDT and CDR2 is YYEEEE. CDR3 sequence: CASSLGIPEKLFF. For the CDR3, the DNA is TGTGCCAGCAGCTTGGGAATTCCAGAAAAACTGTTTTTT. Together with reference TRBV5-6 and TRBJ1-4, the CDR3 gives the full variable domain: DAGVTQSPTHLIKTRGQQVTLRCSPKSGHDTVSWYQQALGQGPQFIFQYYEEEERQRGNFPDRFSGHQFPNYSSELNVNALLLGDSALYLCASSLGIPEKLFFGSGTQLSVL.

Here the CDR3 reads CASSIRDLGEPQHF. CDR3 nucleotide sequence: TGTGCCAGTAGTATAAGAGACTTAGGGGAGCCCCAGCATTTT. The chain employs TRBV19 and TRBJ1-5, with D possibly TRBD1 on 5 matching bases. The germline V and J ends were trimmed by 2 bases and 8 bases, with 13 bases remaining between them. CDR3 length: 14 residues. The germline gives CDR1 LNHDA, CDR2 SQIVND (reference sequence).

The CDR3: CASSSFPRSKSEKLFF. Written as DNA, the CDR3 is TGTGCCAGCAGCTCCTTTCCCCGGAGTAAGAGTGAAAAACTGTTTTTT. V is TRBV7-2 and J is TRBJ1-4; no clear D gene. CDR3 length: 16 amino acids. Germline loops: CDR1 SGHTA, CDR2 FQGNSA. Trimming cost V 4 bases and J 7 bases, with 19 bases left between them.

The chain joins TRBV6-1 to TRBJ2-1; 13 nucleotides align to TRBD2. Trimming removed 0 bases from V and 12 bases from J; junction bases left unmatched: 17. The CDR3 runs 19 residues. Germline V CDR1 and CDR2: MNHNS, SASEGT. CDR3 nucleotides: TGTGCCAGCAGTGAAGCGGTACCGGGACTAGCGGGGCGGCTCTCCGGGCAGTTCTTC. Protein: CASSEAVPGLAGRLSGQFF.

The genes are TRBV19 and TRBJ1-1, with D possibly being TRBD1 (5 bases). V lost 4 bases and J 0 bases, leaving 18 bases between the germline ends. Germline V gene lookup returns CDR1 LNHDA and CDR2 SQIVND (reference sequence). There are 17 residues in the CDR3. CDR3 sequence (DNA): TGTGCCAGTAGTACGCCACGGACACAACGACTGAACACTGAAGCTTTCTTT. This encodes CASSTPRTQRLNTEAFF. Full variable domain (remainder filled in from reference TRBV19 and TRBJ1-1): DGGITQSPKYLFRKEGQNVTLSCEQNLNHDAMYWYRQDPGQGLRLIYYSQIVNDFQKGDIAEGYSVSREKKESFPLTVTSAQKNPTAFYLCASSTPRTQRLNTEAFFGQGTRLTVV.

This clone was detected once. The chain recombines TRBV5-1 with TRBJ1-2; D is unresolved. CDR3 size: 15 residues. V lost 0 bases and J lost 4, with 13 bases in between. The germline CDR1 and CDR2 sequences are SGHRS and YFSETQ. The CDR3 region has the DNA TGCGCCAGCAGCTTGGGCTGGGAAGGAACCTATGGCTACACCTTC. Protein product: CASSLGWEGTYGYTF.

V is TRBV9 and J is TRBJ2-3, with D perhaps TRBD2 (7 bases). This CDR3 is built from 17 residues. The germline V gene encodes CDR1 SGDLS and CDR2 YYNGEE. V lost 1 base and J 0 bases, leaving 15 bases between the germline ends. The CDR3: CASSVRGRGPSTDTQYF. The DNA of the CDR3 is TGTGCCAGCAGCGTAAGAGGGCGGGGGCCAAGCACAGATACGCAGTATTTT.

V and J are TRBV19 and TRBJ2-3; a weak D match, TRBD2 (5 bases). In germline, CDR1 is LNHDA, CDR2 SQIVND (reference sequence). This CDR3 has 14 residues. Trimming took off 5 bases at V and 3 bases at J, with 12 bases between the two ends. In nucleotides, the CDR3 is TGTGCCAGTAGTTTCGGGGTAGAGACAGATACGCAGTATTTT. This sequence encodes CASSFGVETDTQYF.

The J gene is TRBJ1-4, the V gene TRBV2; a weak D match, TRBD1 (5 bases). The V gene's germline CDR1 is SNHLY and CDR2 FYNNEI. V was trimmed by 3 bases and J by 13 bases, leaving 12 bases between them. The CDR3 covers 12 residues. CDR3 sequence reads: CASSEAGRRLFF. CDR3 in DNA: TGTGCCAGCAGTGAGGCAGGGAGGAGACTGTTTTTT.

V is TRBV27 and J is TRBJ1-1; the match to TRBD1 covers 9 bases. The CDR3 has 16 residues. CDR1 MNHEY and CDR2 SMNVEV come from the germline V gene (reference sequence). J lost 0 bases, V lost 6 bases, and 8 bases had no gene match. The CDR3 DNA is TGTGCCAGCAGGCCCGGGACAGGGATGATGAACACTGAAGCTTTCTTT. Protein: CASRPGTGMMNTEAFF.

V is TRBV27 and J is TRBJ1-5, with D unresolved. From germline, CDR1 is MNHEY and CDR2 SMNVEV (reference sequence). Trimming removed 0 bases from V and 9 bases from J, with 9 bases in between. The CDR3 runs 13 residues. In DNA, the CDR3 is TGTGCCAGCAGTTTATCGGGGAAGAGGCCCCAGCATTTT. Protein product: CASSLSGKRPQHF.

This clone was recorded once. The gene calls are TRBV7-9 and TRBJ1-5, with a possible D match to TRBD1 (5 bases). Trimming cost V 3 bases and J 3 bases, with 9 bases left between them. This CDR3 region has 14 residues. Per germline, CDR1 SEHNR and CDR2 FQNEAQ (reference sequence). The CDR3 DNA reads as TGTGCCAGCAGCTTGGGGGGGGTCAATCAGCCCCAGCATTTT. It yields the protein CASSLGGVNQPQHF.

The chain has TRBV11-2 and TRBJ2-7; a possible D gene is TRBD1 (6 bases). V lost 6 bases, J lost 1 base, and 13 bases lay in between. From germline, CDR1 is SGHAT and CDR2 FQNNGV. The length of the CDR3 is 14 residues. The CDR3: CASSPNRVSYEQYF. The CDR3 nucleotides read TGTGCCAGCAGTCCGAACAGGGTTTCCTACGAGCAGTACTTC.

The sample holds one count of this clone. This rearrangement joins TRBV5-4 to TRBJ1-4; D is unresolved. Deletions cut 4 bases from V and 8 bases from J, with 18 bases between. CDR1 SGHNT and CDR2 YYREEE come from the germline V gene (reference sequence). The CDR3 totals 15 residues. The CDR3 DNA reads TGTGCCAGCAGCGCAGACATCTCGCGCAGAGAAAAACTGTTTTTT. It is translated as CASSADISRREKLFF.

J is TRBJ2-7 and V is TRBV7-6; unclear D gene. Germline values: CDR1 SGHVS, CDR2 FNYEAQ. The CDR3 is 14 amino acids. V gave up 5 bases and J gave up 0 bases, with 11 bases separating them. The CDR3: CASSPTRTSYEQYF. DNA of the CDR3: TGTGCCAGCAGCCCTACCCGCACCTCCTACGAGCAGTACTTC.

This chain connects TRBV4-1 to TRBJ2-7; 12 nucleotides match TRBD2. Germline values: CDR1 MGHRA, CDR2 YSYEKL. Losses at the gene ends were 2 bases for V and 1 base for J; bases not matched to a gene: 15. The CDR3 runs to 20 residues. The CDR3 bases are TGCGCCAGCAGCCAAAATGCCCCCTTGACTAGCGGGGGTAAGTCCTACGAGCAGTACTTC. This encodes CASSQNAPLTSGGKSYEQYF.

The count of this clone is one. The chain joins TRBV5-1 to TRBJ1-1, with 7 positions matching TRBD1. The germline V gene has CDR1 SGHRS and CDR2 YFSETQ. Trimming cost V 4 bases and J 0 bases; bases outside gene matches: 3. This CDR3 comprises 14 residues. The CDR3 DNA follows: TGCGCCAGCAGCACCAGGGGGATGAACACTGAAGCTTTCTTT. Translation: CASSTRGMNTEAFF.

CDR3 DNA sequence: TGTGCCAGCAGCTTGTTGCGGGGGCTCTACGAGCAGTACTTC. Amino acid sequence: CASSLLRGLYEQYF. The rearrangement links TRBV5-6 to TRBJ2-7; maybe TRBD2 (7 bases). CDR1 and CDR2 (germline): SGHDT, YYEEEE. Trimming took off 1 base at V and 3 bases at J, with 11 bases between the two ends. The CDR3 runs 14 residues. The variable domain in full, with the rest retrieved from reference TRBV5-6 and TRBJ2-7, is DAGVTQSPTHLIKTRGQQVTLRCSPKSGHDTVSWYQQALGQGPQFIFQYYEEEERQRGNFPDRFSGHQFPNYSSELNVNALLLGDSALYLCASSLLRGLYEQYFGPGTRLTVT.

The chain has TRBV19 and TRBJ2-3, with no clear D. The ends were cut back, 6 bases at V and 5 bases at J, with 18 bases in the middle. CDR1 and CDR2 from the germline V gene are LNHDA and SQIVND (reference sequence). CDR3 length: 15 amino acids. CDR3 loop: CASRTSPLQVDTQYF. The CDR3 region has the DNA TGTGCCAGTAGAACGTCCCCACTTCAGGTAGATACGCAGTATTTT.

This clone was detected a few times. This chain joins TRBV15 and TRBJ2-1; 9 bases agree with TRBD2. This CDR3 is 17 amino acids long. Germline V gene data show CDR1 as LNHNV and CDR2 as YYDKDF (reference sequence). After removal of 4 bases from V and 8 bases from J, the junction contained 15 bases not matched to a gene. The CDR3 nucleotides read TGTGCCACCAGCAACGCGGTAGCGGGGGCCGGGTGGGATGAGCAGTTCTTC. The encoded protein is CATSNAVAGAGWDEQFF.